This TCR beta chain is drawn from a study of T-cell memory formation after mild COVID-19. On the study more broadly: The study found TCR clusters largely donor specific.

Findings of the study overall: Contracting clones, day 15 to 85, had balanced CD4/CD8, and later expanders favored CD4+. Clones which contracted sat mainly in CM and EM if CD4+, and in EMRA if CD8+.

The 5'RACE method, run with constant-segment primers, produced TCR alpha and TCR beta cDNA libraries (carrying sample barcodes and UMIs). Each CDR3 protein gets one entry after TCRdb re-called the 5' RACE reads with MiXCR. Counted here are 400,000 or so distinct CDR3 sequences, around a fifth occurring once; the ten biggest clones make up around an eighth. Trimming removed 0 bases at V and 13 bases at J, with 10 bases between. This CDR3 has 12 amino acids. This clonotype was counted only a few times. As yet, its antigen is unknown. The chain carries TRBV12-3 or TRBV12-4 and TRBJ2-1; TRBD2 is a possible D gene (6 bases). This TCR was sampled from an adult woman who had mild COVID-19 (a few samples of this study predate the infection). Cell type and time point are not known. The sequencing input was PBMCs or a T cell subset sorted from them (not recorded which). DNA for the CDR3: TGTGCCAGCAGTTTAGCCCGGAGGGCCCAGTTCTTC. Its translation is CASSLARRAQFF.